The sequence of this T cell receptor beta chain was determined in a study of cytomegalovirus exposure and HLA in healthy donors. Overall study context: Early on, a data release was issued that held roughly 80 million unique TCRs from HLA-typed donors. Falling in the Caucasian-associated ancestry cluster were 81% of some 400 genotyped donors. Regarding the study as a whole: TCR beta chains associated with HLA were, in a later analysis, more clonally expanded than equally common others.

CDR3 size: 17 residues. PCR primers comprised 60 Vbeta and 13 Jbeta primers. Libraries were prepared by immunoSEQ multiplex PCR; TCRdb keeps only in-frame clonotypes and omits some of them. Of 150,000 to 200,000 clones listed, approximately 75% are singletons. As to this clone: The antigen is not known.

This TCR derives from a man in his fifties in good health and CMV-seropositive. This chain uses TRBV21-1 with TRBJ2-1; the DNA was not compared with TRBD1, the D call given in the table. TRBV21-1 is described as a pseudogene. Material: PBMCs. The CDR3 region has the DNA TGTGCCAGCAGCAAAAGGGCGGACACCCCCCGGGACAATGAGCAGTTCTTC. Protein: CASSKRADTPRDNEQFF.